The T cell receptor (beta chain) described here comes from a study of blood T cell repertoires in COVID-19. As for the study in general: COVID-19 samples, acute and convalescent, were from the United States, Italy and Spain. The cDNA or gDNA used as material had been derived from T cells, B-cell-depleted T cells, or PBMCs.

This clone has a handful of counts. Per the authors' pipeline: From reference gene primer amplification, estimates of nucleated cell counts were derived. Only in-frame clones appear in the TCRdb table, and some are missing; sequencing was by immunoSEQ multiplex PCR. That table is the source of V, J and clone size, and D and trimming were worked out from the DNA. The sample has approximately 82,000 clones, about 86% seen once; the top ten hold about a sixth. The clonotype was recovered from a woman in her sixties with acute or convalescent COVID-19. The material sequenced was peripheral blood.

The CDR3 DNA sequence: TGTGCCAGCAGCGATCCGGGACTAGCGAACAATGAGCAGTTCTTC. Residues: CASSDPGLANNEQFF. The gene calls are TRBV27 and TRBJ2-1, with 10 bases matching TRBD2. There are 15 residues in the CDR3. V shed 6 bases and J 5 bases; nucleotides not matched to a gene: 7. Germline lookup yields CDR1 MNHEY and CDR2 SMNVEV (reference sequence).